Each of the 15 T cell receptor beta chains below was sequenced from the same sample in a study of T cells in Graves' hyperthyroidism and ophthalmopathy. Researchers amplified the TCR beta CDR3 regions from RNA transcripts. In the first-round RT-PCR of the TCR CDR3, the HTBI primer set was used. TCRdb re-called the multiplex PCR reads through MiXCR, storing one row per CDR3 protein. The table records over 650,000 distinct CDR3 sequences, 16% of them present only once. The sequencing sample was made of blood. These receptors all come from a man aged 18 to 30 with Graves' hyperthyroidism.

This clonotype was seen ten or more times. The chain joins TRBV28 to TRBJ2-7; a possible D gene is TRBD1 (6 bases). The CDR3 has 16 amino acids. Trimming took 6 bases from V and 2 from J, leaving 20 bases between them. CDR1 and CDR2 (germline): MDHEN, SYDVKM. The CDR3 bases are TGTGCCAGCAGCCCGCTAACAGGGTATTTTACCTACGAGCAGTACTTC. It encodes CASSPLTGYFTYEQYF.

This clonotype was observed at least ten times. The gene calls are TRBV27 and TRBJ2-5, with D perhaps given as TRBD1 or TRBD2 (5 bases each). The V gene's germline CDR1 is MNHEY and CDR2 SMNVEV (reference sequence). Trimming took 5 bases from V and 9 from J, leaving 19 bases between them. This CDR3 has 14 amino acids. The CDR3 coding sequence is TGTGCCAGCAGTCCGAAACGGGACCGATGGGCCCAGTACTTC. Its translation: CASSPKRDRWAQYF.

As regards this clonotype: A much larger clone differs by one base, so this may be a read error. The chain couples TRBV20-1 to TRBJ2-1; D is undetermined. Germline values: CDR1 DFQATT, CDR2 SNEGSKA (reference sequence). This CDR3 contains 13 residues. Here the CDR3 reads CSTATRSYNEQFF. The DNA of the CDR3 is TGCTCAACAGCGACGAGATCCTACAATGAGCAGTTCTTC.

In this sample, this clonotype turned up a few times. V and J are TRBV24-1 and TRBJ1-2; the match to TRBD1 covers 9 bases. V was clipped by 5 bases and J by 4 bases; unmatched bases: 7. CDR3 size: 15 residues. From germline, CDR1 is KGHDR and CDR2 SFDVKD. The CDR3 DNA reads as TGTGCCACCAGTGCCCCGGGACAGGGAGCCTATGGCTACACCTTC. Its translation is CATSAPGQGAYGYTF.

This clonotype has only a few counts. As DNA, the CDR3 is TGTGCCAGTGGGAATTTAGCCAAAAACATTCAGTACTTC. Protein product: CASGNLAKNIQYF. The chain carries TRBV28 and TRBJ2-4; D is unresolved. The CDR3 spans 13 residues. Per the germline V gene, CDR1 is MDHEN and CDR2 is SYDVKM. Deletions cut 9 bases from V and 0 bases from J, with 9 bases between.

This clonotype was detected only a few times. This chain links TRBV28 with TRBJ2-4, with D tentatively TRBD1 or TRBD2 (7 bases each). V was clipped by 7 bases and J by 3 bases, with 16 bases between them. This CDR3 is 15 amino acids long. In germline, CDR1 is MDHEN, CDR2 SYDVKM. The CDR3 loop is CASTQGGGGKNIQYF. The CDR3 region has the DNA TGTGCCAGCACCCAGGGGGGGGGGGGCAAAAACATTCAGTACTTC.

This clonotype has a handful of counts. J is TRBJ2-2 and V is TRBV4-1; the D call may be TRBD1 or TRBD2 (5 bases each). V was pared by 0 bases and J by 5 bases, with 16 bases between. The CDR3 is 17 residues long. Germline V gene lookup returns CDR1 MGHRA and CDR2 YSYEKL. CDR3 sequence reads: CASSQESMGVRTGELFF. CDR3 bases: TGCGCCAGCAGCCAAGAATCGATGGGGGTCCGAACCGGGGAGCTGTTTTTT.

The table lists this clonotype with many counts. The CDR3 protein is CASSTGTPYEQYF. CDR3 nucleotide sequence: TGTGCCAGCAGCACCGGGACCCCCTACGAGCAGTACTTC. The rearrangement links TRBV11-3 to TRBJ2-7, with D perhaps assigned TRBD1 or TRBD2 (5 bases each). This CDR3 has 13 residues. Germline CDR1 and CDR2: SGHNT and YENEEA. Trimming shortened V by 5 bases and J by 2 bases, and 10 bases separated the two germline ends. Based on the CDR3 plus reference TRBV11-3 and TRBJ2-7, the full variable domain is EAGVVQSPRYKIIEKKQPVAFWCNPISGHNTLYWYLQNLGQGPELLIRYENEEAVDDSQLPKDRFSAERLKGVDSTLKIQPAELGDSAVYLCASSTGTPYEQYFGPGTRLTVT.

This clonotype was recorded at least ten times. This chain links TRBV28 with TRBJ2-1; D possibly corresponds to TRBD2 (5 bases). The V end was cut by 7 bases, the J end by 8 bases, with 15 bases between. This CDR3 is built from 13 residues. CDR1 and CDR2 (germline): MDHEN, SYDVKM. CDR3 DNA: TGTGCCAGCACGGGTACTAGTATCGATGAGCAGTTCTTC. Protein product: CASTGTSIDEQFF. Drawing the rest from reference TRBV28 and TRBJ2-1, the complete variable domain is DVKVTQSSRYLVKRTGEKVFLECVQDMDHENMFWYRQDPGLGLRLIYFSYDVKMKEKGDIPEGYSVSREKKERFSLILESASTNQTSMYLCASTGTSIDEQFFGPGTRLTVL.

This clonotype was observed a handful of times. The V call is TRBV4-1, the J call TRBJ2-7; D remains ambiguous. Germline-derived CDR1 and CDR2 are MGHRA and YSYEKL. CDR3 length: 14 amino acids. Trimming pared 1 base from V and 3 bases from J, leaving 10 bases between. The DNA of the CDR3 is TGCGCCAGCAGCCAAGGCGGTGGGGTCTACGAGCAGTACTTC. This translates into CASSQGGGVYEQYF.

The rearrangement joins TRBV5-1 to TRBJ2-5; 8 bases agree with TRBD2. The germline gives CDR1 SGHRS, CDR2 YFSETQ. The CDR3 runs 18 residues. The V and J ends lost 0 bases and 1 base, in that order; junction bases with no gene match: 11. The CDR3 loop is CASSLAGGAGGLQETQYF. The DNA for the CDR3 is TGCGCCAGCAGCTTGGCGGGGGGTGCGGGAGGCCTCCAAGAGACCCAGTACTTC.

In this sample, this clonotype turned up many times. DNA for the CDR3: TGTGCCAGCAGCCAGGGCGGTGAGCAGTTCTTC. Translated, it gives CASSQGGEQFF. The chain links TRBV7-2 to TRBJ2-1; the D gene is possibly TRBD1 (5 bases). The CDR3 sequence is 11 residues long. CDR1 is SGHTA and CDR2 is FQGNSA in the germline V gene. The V end was cut by 5 bases, the J end by 9 bases, with 8 bases between.

This clonotype was observed a few times. This chain uses TRBV28 with TRBJ2-5; TRBD1 aligns across 12 bases. The CDR3 contains 16 residues. Trimming removed 5 bases from V and 5 bases from J; junction bases left unmatched: 9. Germline CDR1 reads MDHEN; CDR2 reads SYDVKM. The CDR3 reads CASSSTGTGGLETQYF. CDR3 nucleotide sequence: TGTGCCAGCAGTAGTACCGGGACAGGGGGCCTTGAGACCCAGTACTTC.

In this sample, this clonotype turned up many times. The CDR3, as DNA: TGTGCCAGCAGACAACCTACCGGGACAGGGACCTACGAGCAGTACTTC. Encoded protein: CASRQPTGTGTYEQYF. The chain is built from TRBV7-9 and TRBJ2-7; 9 positions agree with TRBD1. The CDR3 is 16 amino acids. Germline V lookup: CDR1 SEHNR, CDR2 FQNEAQ (reference sequence). With V trimmed by 6 bases and J by 2 bases, 11 bases remained unmatched.

This clonotype showed up just a few times. V is TRBV12-3 or TRBV12-4 and J is TRBJ2-2; D is uncertain. V was pared by 6 bases and J by 7 bases, with 15 bases between. The CDR3 has 14 amino acids. The CDR3 nucleotides are TGTGCCAGCAGGGGTTGGTCGATCGGCGGGGAGCTGTTTTTT. It yields the protein CASRGWSIGGELFF.